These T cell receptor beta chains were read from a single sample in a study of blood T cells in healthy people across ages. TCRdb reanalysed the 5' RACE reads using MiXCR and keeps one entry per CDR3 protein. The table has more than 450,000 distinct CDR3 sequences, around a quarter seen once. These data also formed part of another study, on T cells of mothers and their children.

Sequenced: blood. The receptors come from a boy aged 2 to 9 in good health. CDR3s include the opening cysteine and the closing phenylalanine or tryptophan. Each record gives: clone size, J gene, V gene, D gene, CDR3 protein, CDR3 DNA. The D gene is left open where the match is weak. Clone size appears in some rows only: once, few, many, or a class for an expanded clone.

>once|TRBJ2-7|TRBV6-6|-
CASRGDEQYF
TGTGCCAGCAGGGGGGACGAGCAGTACTTC
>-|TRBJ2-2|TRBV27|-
CASSLGESGELFF
TGTGCCAGCAGTTTAGGGGAGTCCGGGGAGCTGTTTTTT
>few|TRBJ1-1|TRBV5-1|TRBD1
CASSLEGQGYTEAFF
TGCGCCAGCAGCTTGGAGGGACAGGGGTACACTGAAGCTTTCTTT
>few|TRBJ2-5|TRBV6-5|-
CASTGGETQYF
TGTGCCAGCACCGGGGGCGAGACCCAGTACTTC
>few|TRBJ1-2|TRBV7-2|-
CASSLFGGRGYGYTF
TGTGCCAGCAGCTTATTTGGGGGCAGGGGCTATGGCTACACCTTC
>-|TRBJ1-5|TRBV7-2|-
CASSTDRDQPQHF
TGTGCCAGCAGCACGGACCGAGATCAGCCCCAGCATTTT
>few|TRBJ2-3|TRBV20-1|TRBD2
CSARSTSGTDTQYF
TGCAGTGCTAGGAGCACTAGCGGCACAGATACGCAGTATTTT
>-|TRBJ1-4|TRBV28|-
CASRGGGVRNEKLFF
TGTGCCAGCAGGGGCGGGGGGGTGAGAAACGAAAAACTGTTTTTT
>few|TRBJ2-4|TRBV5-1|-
CASSHRLAKNIQYF
TGCGCCAGCAGCCATAGGTTAGCCAAAAACATTCAGTACTTC
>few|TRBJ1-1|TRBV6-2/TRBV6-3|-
CASSYSRVEAFF
TGTGCCAGCAGTTACTCTCGGGTCGAAGCTTTCTTT
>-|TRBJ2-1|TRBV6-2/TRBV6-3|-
CAGSYRGRERGKLFYNEQFF
TGTGCCGGCAGTTACAGGGGAAGGGAGCGGGGGAAGTTATTCTACAATGAGCAGTTCTTC
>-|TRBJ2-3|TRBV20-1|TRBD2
CSAMGGRRTDTQYF
TGCAGTGCTATGGGCGGGAGGCGCACAGATACGCAGTATTTT
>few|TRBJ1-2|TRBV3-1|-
CASSQEGGQGPYGYTF
TGTGCCAGCAGCCAAGAGGGTGGGCAGGGGCCCTATGGCTACACCTTC